A selection of T cell receptor beta chains follows, all from one sample in a study of blood T cell repertoires in COVID-19. TCRdb's table, derived via immunoSEQ multiplex PCR, lists solely in-frame clones and lacks some. In the table there are some 50,000 clones, more than 85% of which are singletons. The sample was peripheral blood. These receptors all stem from a woman between 65 and 79 years old with active COVID-19. Both conserved end residues are part of each CDR3.

j_call v_call cdr3_aa
TRBJ1-4 TRBV6-5 CASTGGPGRKLFF
TRBJ2-3 TRBV5-1 CASSLEQGTDTQYF
TRBJ1-4 TRBV9 CASSRTGDNEKLFF
TRBJ2-5 TRBV12-3/TRBV12-4 CASSTDRGETQYF
TRBJ2-4 TRBV7-5 CVRSLARTGELYF
TRBJ2-3 TRBV28 CASSLGIGLVKDTQYF
TRBJ2-5 TRBV21-1 CASSKVWNGRAVETQYF
TRBJ2-1 TRBV30 CAWKEVKNEQFF
TRBJ1-2 TRBV19 CASSIGDRSGYTF
TRBJ1-4 TRBV18 CASSPATGREKLFF
TRBJ2-7 TRBV28 CASSRRRTHYGEQYF
TRBJ2-2 TRBV9 CASSVGQGLTGELFF
TRBJ2-1 TRBV5-1 CASSLYRDRGNEQFF
TRBJ1-5 TRBV10-3 CAISVDRGVQPQHF
TRBJ1-1 TRBV9 CASSPGQVNTEAFF
TRBJ2-1 TRBV2 CASSRSESYNEQFF
TRBJ2-7 TRBV9 CASSTGLSTLYEQYF
TRBJ1-2 TRBV7-8 CASSSIFTGVGTF
TRBJ1-3 TRBV5-6 CASSLDPGQRSGNTIYF
TRBJ2-7 TRBV6-5 CASSYIATDSSYEQYF
TRBJ1-1 TRBV28 CASSWSQGGTEAFF
TRBJ2-1 TRBV7-3 CASSGIAGVPYNEQFF
TRBJ2-7 TRBV7-9 CASSPRGEQYF
TRBJ1-3 TRBV30 CAWSVPGPIYF
TRBJ1-1 TRBV19 CASTQEGQGKTEAFF
TRBJ1-1 TRBV28 CGAIGDTEAFF
TRBJ2-3 TRBV11-3 CASSLHTDTQYF
TRBJ2-7 TRBV6-5 CASSSGQGAIYEQYF
TRBJ2-2 TRBV28 CASTRYANTGELFF
TRBJ1-6 TRBV19 CASSIERNSPLHF
TRBJ2-2 TRBV28 CASRVAGPNTGELFF
TRBJ2-7 TRBV7-8 CASSPAGTSGVAYEQYF
TRBJ2-7 TRBV7-2 CASTRLGSYEQYF
TRBJ1-2 TRBV28 CAISRVGRHGYTF
TRBJ2-1 TRBV19 CASTISREGPRNEQFF
TRBJ2-2 TRBV11-3 CASSLLAGGPGTGELFF
TRBJ2-1 TRBV19 CASSPLGQGGNEQFF
TRBJ2-2 TRBV7-9 CASSLASGGDTGELFF
TRBJ2-2 TRBV15 CATSRRLTGKFAGELFF
TRBJ1-2 TRBV28 CASSPNLEGQGYTF
TRBJ2-3 TRBV7-6 CASSLTGLAGFTDTQYF
TRBJ2-7 TRBV2 CASVQIYEQYF
TRBJ2-7 TRBV9 CASSVESTPYEQYF
TRBJ1-5 TRBV7-2 CASSLTEYQPQHF
TRBJ1-2 TRBV6-5 CASSRQQGMGYGYTF
TRBJ1-2 TRBV9 CASSVEGDPSYGYTF
TRBJ1-1 TRBV7-2 CASSRSGGNTEAFF
TRBJ1-2 TRBV6-5 CASTLTGDYGYTF
TRBJ1-5 TRBV5-1 CASSTGQGNQPQHF
TRBJ2-5 TRBV3-1/TRBV3-2 CASSPSAGPQGTQYF
TRBJ1-6 TRBV28 CASSLLQAGGPLHF
TRBJ2-3 TRBV9 CASSVGMRIDTQYF
TRBJ2-5 TRBV5-1 CASSLEADGETQYF
TRBJ2-5 TRBV11-3 CASSLGGQETQYF
TRBJ2-5 TRBV11-2 CASSLRLALGETQYF
TRBJ1-1 TRBV2 CASNPTGGHKNTEAFF
TRBJ1-5 TRBV5-1 CASSLGTGNNQPQHF